This passage covers 32 T cell receptor beta chains from one sample sequenced in a study of T cell responses to AZD1222 COVID-19 vaccine. The data were produced by immunoSEQ multiplex PCR, yet TCRdb's version contains in-frame clones alone and is incomplete. Seen here are 120,000 or so clones, 87% observed once, and the top ten hold more than 9%. Sequences were derived from peripheral blood, sampled on day 0 of AZD1222 vaccination. The receptors originated from an adult in good health.

This sequence joins TRBV7-2 and TRBJ2-1; tentatively, D is TRBD2 (6 bases). The CDR3 extends over 15 amino acids. CDR1 and CDR2 from the germline V gene are SGHTA and FQGNSA. V gave up 3 bases and J gave up 2 bases, with 11 bases separating them. CDR3 sequence: CASSFSGDTYNEQFF. The CDR3 DNA reads as TGTGCCAGCAGCTTTAGCGGAGACACCTACAATGAGCAGTTCTTC.

The V and J genes are TRBV5-1 and TRBJ1-4, with no clear D. V lost 1 base and J 0 bases, leaving 10 bases between the germline ends. Germline V gives CDR1 SGHRS, CDR2 YFSETQ. The CDR3 loop spans 16 amino acids. CDR3 sequence reads: CASSLRGTATNEKLFF. CDR3 sequence (DNA): TGCGCCAGCAGCTTGCGGGGAACTGCAACTAATGAAAAACTGTTTTTT.

V usage is TRBV6-5 and J usage is TRBJ2-1, with a possible D match to TRBD2 (6 bases). In germline, CDR1 is MNHEY, CDR2 SVGAGI. The V end was cut by 4 bases, the J end by 5 bases, with 15 bases between. The CDR3 is 15 residues long. The CDR3 DNA reads as TGTGCCAGCAGTTCGGAGGGTACCGGCCACAATGAGCAGTTCTTC. As protein: CASSSEGTGHNEQFF.

The genes are TRBV7-2 and TRBJ2-7; 9 bases agree with TRBD1. Germline V gives CDR1 SGHTA, CDR2 FQGNSA. Trimming at V came to 3 bases and at J to 3 bases, leaving 0 bases not matched to a gene. There are 13 residues in the CDR3. The CDR3 loop reads CASSLDRGYEQYF. For the CDR3, the DNA is TGTGCCAGCAGCTTGGACAGGGGCTACGAGCAGTACTTC. Using reference TRBV7-2 and TRBJ2-7 for the parts outside the CDR3, the full variable domain is GAGVSQSPSNKVTEKGKDVELRCDPISGHTALYWYRQSLGQGLEFLIYFQGNSAPDKSGLPSDRFSAERTGGSVSTLTIQRTQQEDSAVYLCASSLDRGYEQYFGPGTRLTVT.

This rearrangement joins TRBV6-2 or TRBV6-3 to TRBJ2-2, with D tentatively TRBD2 (6 bases). Trimming stripped 11 bases from V and 0 bases from J, with 16 bases between. CDR1 MNHEY and CDR2 SVGEGT come from the germline V gene. The length of the CDR3 is 15 residues. CDR3 residues: CAGRRGGANTGELFF. CDR3 DNA: TGTGCCGGCCGCCGGGGAGGAGCGAACACCGGGGAGCTGTTTTTT.

The gene calls are TRBV5-4 and TRBJ1-1, with 8 bases that match TRBD1. Germline CDR1 and CDR2: SGHNT and YYREEE (reference sequence). The CDR3 is 13 residues long. With 4 bases clipped from V and 5 bases from J, the junction kept 4 bases outside the gene matches. In nucleotides, the CDR3 is TGTGCCAGCAGCGAAGACAGGGGAACTGAAGCTTTCTTT. Encoded protein: CASSEDRGTEAFF. The variable domain in full, with the rest retrieved from reference TRBV5-4 and TRBJ1-1, is ETGVTQSPTHLIKTRGQQVTLRCSSQSGHNTVSWYQQALGQGPQFIFQYYREEENGRGNFPPRFSGLQFPNYSSELNVNALELDDSALYLCASSEDRGTEAFFGQGTRLTVV.

The rearrangement uses TRBV7-2 and TRBJ2-6; a possible D gene is TRBD2 (6 bases). CDR1 and CDR2 (germline): SGHTA, FQGNSA. The V gene lost 3 bases and the J gene lost 0 bases, with 12 bases spanning the gap. CDR3 size: 17 residues. The CDR3 DNA sequence: TGTGCCAGCAGCTTGTTTGGAGGGACCTCTGGGGCCAACGTCCTGACTTTC. Translation gives CASSLFGGTSGANVLTF.

The J gene is TRBJ2-5, the V gene TRBV7-2; 11 nucleotides line up with TRBD2. Germline V gene data show CDR1 as SGHTA and CDR2 as FQGNSA. After removal of 5 bases from V and 7 bases from J, the junction contained 15 bases not matched to a gene. This CDR3 spans 17 amino acids. In DNA form, the CDR3 reads TGTGCCAGCAGCCTATATCACTTTAGCGGGAGGGCCGGGACCCAGTACTTC. This encodes CASSLYHFSGRAGTQYF. Full variable domain (rest looked up from reference TRBV7-2 and TRBJ2-5): GAGVSQSPSNKVTEKGKDVELRCDPISGHTALYWYRQSLGQGLEFLIYFQGNSAPDKSGLPSDRFSAERTGGSVSTLTIQRTQQEDSAVYLCASSLYHFSGRAGTQYFGPGTRLLVL.

This clone was seen a single time. The chain combines TRBV5-1 with TRBJ2-2, with D possibly matching TRBD2 (6 bases). Germline CDR1 is SGHRS and CDR2 is YFSETQ. The CDR3 is 14 residues long. V lost 0 bases, J lost 8 bases, and 11 bases lay in between. Here the CDR3 reads CASSLAGTSGELFF. The DNA for the CDR3 is TGCGCCAGCAGCTTGGCCGGGACTTCGGGGGAGCTGTTTTTT.

The chain is built from TRBV5-5 and TRBJ2-2; 11 nucleotides match TRBD1. The CDR3 runs 15 residues. From germline, CDR1 is SGHKS and CDR2 YYEKEE (reference sequence). The V gene end was trimmed by 4 bases and the J gene end by 5 bases; junction bases not matched to a gene: 4. Here the CDR3 DNA reads TGTGCCAGCAGCCCGGGACAGGGGGGAACCGGGGAGCTGTTTTTT. Translated, it gives CASSPGQGGTGELFF.

The chain employs TRBV18 and TRBJ1-1; D possibly corresponds to TRBD1 (5 bases). Trimming removed 6 bases at V and 5 bases at J, with 16 bases between. The V gene's germline CDR1 is KGHSH and CDR2 LQKENI. The CDR3 sequence is 14 residues long. This chain's CDR3 is CASSGLGRVTEAFF. The DNA of the CDR3 is TGTGCCAGCTCGGGATTAGGCAGGGTGACTGAAGCTTTCTTT.

The chain recombines TRBV5-1 with TRBJ2-2, with 8 positions matching TRBD1. J gave up 1 base and V 2 bases, and 4 bases lay outside the gene matches. Germline lookup yields CDR1 SGHRS and CDR2 YFSETQ. CDR3 length equals 16 residues. In DNA, the CDR3 is TGCGCCAGCAGCTTCCCGGGACAGGTGAACACCGGGGAGCTGTTTTTT. As protein: CASSFPGQVNTGELFF.

The chain joins TRBV4-1 to TRBJ2-7; D gene ambiguous. V gave up 7 bases and J gave up 1 base, with 14 bases separating them. The CDR3 extends over 14 amino acids. Germline CDR1 reads MGHRA; CDR2 reads YSYEKL. Here the CDR3 reads CASTPGPSSYEQYF. CDR3 bases: TGCGCCAGCACCCCGGGTCCTTCGTCCTACGAGCAGTACTTC.

The rearrangement joins TRBV6-5 to TRBJ2-5; the D is unclear. The V end lost 0 bases, the J end lost 2 bases, and 13 bases lay between the germline ends. Germline CDR1 is MNHEY and CDR2 is SVGAGI. This CDR3 spans 16 amino acids. The CDR3 loop is CASSYSRTAIQETQYF. CDR3 sequence (DNA): TGTGCCAGCAGTTACTCGCGAACAGCGATTCAAGAGACCCAGTACTTC.

The chain is built from TRBV10-3 and TRBJ2-7; 8 positions match TRBD2. J was trimmed by 3 bases and V by 7 bases; bases with no gene match: 2. Germline V gene data show CDR1 as ENHRY and CDR2 as SYGVKD. This CDR3 contains 12 residues. CDR3: CAINGGGYEQYF. CDR3 DNA: TGTGCCATCAACGGGGGGGGCTACGAGCAGTACTTC.

The chain employs TRBV18 and TRBJ2-3; D tentatively fits TRBD1 or TRBD2 (5 bases each). Germline V gives CDR1 KGHSH, CDR2 LQKENI. Between the trimmed V and J ends, which lost 4 bases and 0 bases, there was a span of 5 bases. This CDR3 has 13 residues. The CDR3 DNA reads as TGTGCCAGCTCACGGGACAGCACAGATACGCAGTATTTT. Its translation is CASSRDSTDTQYF.

A few counts support this clone. The chain couples TRBV7-9 to TRBJ1-4; D is undetermined. This CDR3 is built from 16 residues. The V end was cut by 4 bases, the J end by 0 bases, with 12 bases between. Germline assignment: CDR1 SEHNR and CDR2 FQNEAQ (reference sequence). CDR3 sequence (DNA): TGTGCCAGCAGCTCAGGCGTTGACGCAACTAATGAAAAACTGTTTTTT. Its translation is CASSSGVDATNEKLFF.

The J gene is TRBJ1-5, the V gene TRBV10-3; D possibly corresponds to TRBD1 (5 bases). The V gene's germline CDR1 is ENHRY and CDR2 SYGVKD. V lost 1 base and J lost 2, with 6 bases in between. The length of the CDR3 is 14 residues. This CDR3 is CAISEWGGNQPQHF. CDR3 DNA: TGTGCCATCAGTGAGTGGGGGGGCAATCAGCCCCAGCATTTT.

This clone showed up just a few times. The chain recombines TRBV10-3 with TRBJ1-2; 7 bases match TRBD1. V was pared by 3 bases and J by 7 bases, with 14 bases of the junction left unmatched. This CDR3 has 16 residues. Germline V gives CDR1 ENHRY, CDR2 SYGVKD. CDR3 amino acids: CAISDLVNRGDGGYTF. CDR3 DNA sequence: TGTGCCATCAGTGACCTCGTGAACAGGGGAGACGGTGGCTACACCTTC.

V usage is TRBV24-1 and J usage is TRBJ2-5; 9 nucleotides match TRBD1. The V gene end was trimmed by 2 bases and the J gene end by 12 bases; junction bases not matched to a gene: 3. CDR3 length: 12 residues. Germline CDR1 is KGHDR and CDR2 is SFDVKD. CDR3 DNA: TGTGCCACCAGTGATTATACAGGGGGCAAGTACTTC. Protein: CATSDYTGGKYF.

The chain joins TRBV13 to TRBJ1-6; 7 nucleotides line up with TRBD1. CDR1 and CDR2 from the germline V gene are PRHDT and FYEKMQ (reference sequence). The CDR3 covers 14 residues. Trimming removed 5 bases from V and 15 bases from J; junction bases left unmatched: 13. The CDR3 loop reads CASSPGQAFSRLHF. In nucleotides, the CDR3 is TGTGCCAGCAGCCCAGGACAGGCGTTCAGCCGCCTCCACTTT.

The chain uses TRBV4-3 and TRBJ2-3; possibly TRBD2 for D (5 bases). There are 18 residues in the CDR3. CDR1 LGHNA and CDR2 YSLEER come from the germline V gene. V dropped 4 bases and J dropped 3 bases, with 23 bases sitting between them. The chain's CDR3 is CASSRPSTWKRSTDTQYF. For the CDR3, the DNA is TGCGCCAGCAGCCGTCCATCAACCTGGAAGCGGTCAACAGATACGCAGTATTTT.

The chain carries TRBV7-9 and TRBJ1-1; 9 bases are a match to TRBD1. CDR1 is SEHNR and CDR2 is FQNEAQ in the germline V gene (reference sequence). CDR3 length equals 15 residues. The J segment lost 0 bases and the V segment lost 7 bases, leaving 6 bases of the junction unmatched. The CDR3: CASTLGQGMNTEAFF. The CDR3 DNA is TGTGCCAGCACCCTGGGACAGGGCATGAACACTGAAGCTTTCTTT.

The chain is built from TRBV19 and TRBJ1-1; tentative D call: TRBD1 (5 bases). Trimming cost V 8 bases and J 10 bases, with 14 bases left between them. Germline CDR1 is LNHDA and CDR2 is SQIVND (reference sequence). The CDR3 consists of 11 residues. CDR3 DNA sequence: TGTGCCAGTGGGGACTGGAGGGGAGCTTTCTTT. Protein sequence: CASGDWRGAFF.

The V call is TRBV5-1, the J call TRBJ2-1; 11 nucleotides align to TRBD2. Trimming took 2 bases from V and 8 from J; bases not matched to a gene: 3. Germline V gene lookup returns CDR1 SGHRS and CDR2 YFSETQ. The CDR3 has 14 amino acids. In DNA form, the CDR3 reads TGCGCCAGCAGCTTAGTAGCGGGGGGGCATGAGCAGTTCTTC. Its translation is CASSLVAGGHEQFF.

Here the CDR3 DNA reads TGTGCCAGCAGCCCCCTAGGCTCCTACGAGCAGTACTTC. Translation gives CASSPLGSYEQYF. The chain has TRBV7-2 and TRBJ2-7; no definite D call. The CDR3 runs to 13 residues. Trimming pared 5 bases from V and 0 bases from J, leaving 8 bases between. Germline CDR1 reads SGHTA; CDR2 reads FQGNSA.

This chain connects TRBV9 to TRBJ2-3; TRBD2 matches 11 bases. Per germline, CDR1 SGDLS and CDR2 YYNGEE. This CDR3 contains 16 residues. V lost 4 bases, J lost 6 bases, and 10 bases stayed unmatched. Here the CDR3 DNA reads TGTGCCAGCAGCTCCAGACTAGCGGGGACCGCGGATACGCAGTATTTT. Amino acids: CASSSRLAGTADTQYF.

This sequence joins TRBV6-5 and TRBJ1-1; D is undetermined. CDR1 and CDR2 from the germline V gene are MNHEY and SVGAGI. This CDR3 region has 13 residues. Trimming shortened V by 7 bases and J by 2 bases, and 11 bases separated the two germline ends. CDR3 amino acids: CASNLIFNTEAFF. Written as DNA, the CDR3 is TGTGCCAGCAACCTTATTTTTAACACTGAAGCTTTCTTT.

The chain has TRBV18 and TRBJ1-6; D call uncertain. The CDR3 extends over 13 amino acids. CDR1 and CDR2 from the germline V gene are KGHSH and LQKENI. V shed 1 base and J shed 8 bases, with 6 bases lying between them. CDR3 loop: CASSPRRDSPLHF. The CDR3 coding sequence is TGTGCCAGCTCACCACGAAGGGATTCACCCCTCCACTTT.

This chain links TRBV9 with TRBJ1-5, with TRBD1 matching 7 bases. The CDR3 is 15 residues long. Germline-derived CDR1 and CDR2 are SGDLS and YYNGEE. V gave up 4 bases and J gave up 1 base; unmatched junction bases: 5. The CDR3 reads CASSPWDSSNQPQHF. CDR3 nucleotides: TGTGCCAGCAGCCCTTGGGACAGCAGCAATCAGCCCCAGCATTTT.

This rearrangement joins TRBV2 to TRBJ1-6; D ambiguous. V lost 7 bases and J 6 bases, leaving 10 bases between the germline ends. Germline CDR1 SNHLY, CDR2 FYNNEI. CDR3 length: 13 amino acids. CDR3 amino acids: CASNRDTNSPLHF. The CDR3 region has the DNA TGTGCCAGCAACCGGGATACTAATTCACCCCTCCACTTT.

This clone was detected only once. The chain uses TRBV4-1 and TRBJ2-1; TRBD1 matches 8 bases. Looked up from germline, CDR1 is MGHRA and CDR2 is YSYEKL. The CDR3 length is 17 residues. V was clipped by 2 bases and J by 5 bases; unmatched bases: 11. The CDR3 is CASSQYLGGQGDNEQFF. In nucleotides, the CDR3 is TGCGCCAGCAGCCAATACTTAGGTGGACAGGGAGACAATGAGCAGTTCTTC.